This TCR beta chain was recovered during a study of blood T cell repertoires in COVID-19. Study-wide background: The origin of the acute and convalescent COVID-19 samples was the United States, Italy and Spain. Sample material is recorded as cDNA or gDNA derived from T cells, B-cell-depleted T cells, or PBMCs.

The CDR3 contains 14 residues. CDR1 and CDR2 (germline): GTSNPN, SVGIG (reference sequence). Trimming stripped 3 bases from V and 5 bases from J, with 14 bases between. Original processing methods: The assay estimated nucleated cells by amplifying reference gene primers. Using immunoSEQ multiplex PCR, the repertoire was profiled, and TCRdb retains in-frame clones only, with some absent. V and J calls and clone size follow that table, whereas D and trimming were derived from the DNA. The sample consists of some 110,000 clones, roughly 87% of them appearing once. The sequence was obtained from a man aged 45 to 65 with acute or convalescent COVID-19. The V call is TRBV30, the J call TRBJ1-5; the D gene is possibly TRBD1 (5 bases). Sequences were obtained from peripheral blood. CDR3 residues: CAWRGPGVDQPQHF. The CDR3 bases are TGTGCCTGGAGGGGGCCGGGGGTGGATCAGCCCCAGCATTTT. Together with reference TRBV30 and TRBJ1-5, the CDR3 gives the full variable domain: SQTIHQWPATLVQPVGSPLSLECTVEGTSNPNLYWYRQAAGRGLQLLFYSVGIGQISSEVPQNLSASRPQDRQFILSSKKLLLSDSGFYLCAWRGPGVDQPQHFGDGTRLSIL.